One sample yielded the 2 T cell receptor beta chains listed below, sequenced in a study of human T cells and chemical hapten exposure. Via MiXCR, TCRdb re-called the RACE reads, giving one row per CDR3 protein. The profile covers around 57,000 distinct CDR3 sequences, with around 10% appearing a single time and 3% to 4.5% taken by the ten largest. Time point described: pre-sensitization, week 0. Treatment indicated: therapeutic diphenylcyclopropenone sensitization with weekly scalp DPC. Sequenced here: whole blood, sampled in connection with sensitization to the hapten diphenylcyclopropenone (DPC). Every receptor here comes from a woman aged 40 to 50 with alopecia areata. Some clones in this sample may be carry-over from other donors' samples.

This clonotype was picked up many times. This rearrangement joins TRBV29-1 to TRBJ2-3; D remains ambiguous. Germline values: CDR1 SQVTM, CDR2 ANQGSEA. This CDR3 is 13 amino acids long. Trimming pared 6 bases from V and 1 base from J, leaving 11 bases between. CDR3 nucleotide sequence: TGCAGCGTGGCAGAAGGCGGCACAGATACGCAGTATTTT. It specifies CSVAEGGTDTQYF.

This clonotype was seen at least ten times. The chain joins TRBV5-1 to TRBJ2-5; D is unclear. This CDR3 has 13 amino acids. Per the germline V gene, CDR1 is SGHRS and CDR2 is YFSETQ. The V end was cut by 1 base, the J end by 2 bases, with 6 bases between. CDR3 nucleotide sequence: TGCGCCAGCAGCTTGCGGGTACAAGAGACCCAGTACTTC. It translates to CASSLRVQETQYF.